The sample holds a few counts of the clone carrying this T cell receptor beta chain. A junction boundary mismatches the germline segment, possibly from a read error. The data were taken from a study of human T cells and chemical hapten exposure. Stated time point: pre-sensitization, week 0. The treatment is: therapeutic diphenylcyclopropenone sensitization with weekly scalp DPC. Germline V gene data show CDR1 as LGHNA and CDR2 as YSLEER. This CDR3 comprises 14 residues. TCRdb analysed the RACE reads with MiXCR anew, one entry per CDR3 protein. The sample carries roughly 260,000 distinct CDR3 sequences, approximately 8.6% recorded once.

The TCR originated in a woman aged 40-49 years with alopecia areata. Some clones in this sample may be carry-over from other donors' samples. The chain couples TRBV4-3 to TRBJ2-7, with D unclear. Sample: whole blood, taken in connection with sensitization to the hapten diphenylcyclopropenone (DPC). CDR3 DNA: TGCGCCAGCAGCCAAGATAGATCCTCCCACGAGCAGTACTTC. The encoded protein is CASSQDRSSHEQYF.